This TCR beta chain originates from a study of response to subunit inactivated influenza vaccine. The CDR3 is made up of 14 amino acids. The V gene's germline CDR1 is LGHDT and CDR2 YNNKEL (reference sequence). V shed 4 bases and J shed 5 bases, with 12 bases lying between them. TCRdb redid the calling of the RT-PCR reads with MiXCR, one entry per CDR3 protein. The sample holds around 190,000 distinct CDR3 sequences, about 9% seen once. This clonotype was picked up a small number of times. Its target is not known. Overall study results and limits: The study's authors posited that every seasonal influenza vaccination enlists few new T cells.

Specimen: non-naive T cells sorted from PBMCs, collected on the day of vaccination. This TCR was recovered from a man aged 50 to 60 who received an inactivated influenza vaccine. The genes are TRBV3-1 and TRBJ2-1; perhaps D is TRBD1 or TRBD2 (6 bases each). The CDR3 loop is CASSLQGGDNEQFF. For the CDR3, the DNA is TGTGCCAGCAGCCTACAGGGAGGCGACAATGAGCAGTTCTTC.